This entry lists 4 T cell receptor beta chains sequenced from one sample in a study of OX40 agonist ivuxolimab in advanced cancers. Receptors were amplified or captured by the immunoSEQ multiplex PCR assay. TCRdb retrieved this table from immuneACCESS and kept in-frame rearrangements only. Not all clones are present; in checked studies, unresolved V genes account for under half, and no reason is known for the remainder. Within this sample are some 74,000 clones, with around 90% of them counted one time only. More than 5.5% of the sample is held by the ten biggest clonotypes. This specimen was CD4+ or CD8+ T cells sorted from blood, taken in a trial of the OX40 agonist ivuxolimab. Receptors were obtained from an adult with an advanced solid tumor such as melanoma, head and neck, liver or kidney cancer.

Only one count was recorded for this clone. The CDR3 bases are TGTGCCAGCTCACGCGACAGGGGACAAGAGACCCAGTACTTC. This encodes CASSRDRGQETQYF. The chain carries TRBV18 and TRBJ2-5; 8 nucleotides line up with TRBD1. Trimming cost V 4 bases and J 2 bases; bases outside gene matches: 3. The CDR3 totals 14 residues. In germline, CDR1 is KGHSH, CDR2 LQKENI. Based on the CDR3 plus reference TRBV18 and TRBJ2-5, the full variable domain is NAGVMQNPRHLVRRRGQEARLRCSPMKGHSHVYWYRQLPEEGLKFMVYLQKENIIDESGMPKERFSAEFPKEGPSILRIQQVVRGDSAAYFCASSRDRGQETQYFGPGTRLLVL.

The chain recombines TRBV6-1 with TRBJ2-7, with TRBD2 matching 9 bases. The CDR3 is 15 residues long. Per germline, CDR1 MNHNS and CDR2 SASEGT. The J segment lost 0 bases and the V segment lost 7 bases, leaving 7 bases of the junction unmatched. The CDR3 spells CASTSTSGLSYEQYF. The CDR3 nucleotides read TGTGCCAGCACCTCGACTAGCGGCCTCTCCTACGAGCAGTACTTC.

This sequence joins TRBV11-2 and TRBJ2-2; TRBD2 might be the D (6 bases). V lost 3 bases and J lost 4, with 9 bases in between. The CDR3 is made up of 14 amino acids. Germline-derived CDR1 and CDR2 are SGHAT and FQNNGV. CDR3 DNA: TGTGCCAGCAGCTTTGCCGGGAGCACCGGGGAGCTGTTTTTT. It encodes CASSFAGSTGELFF.

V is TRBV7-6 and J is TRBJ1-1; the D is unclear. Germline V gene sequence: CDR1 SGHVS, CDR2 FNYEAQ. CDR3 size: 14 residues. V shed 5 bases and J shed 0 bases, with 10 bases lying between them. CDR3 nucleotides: TGTGCCAGCAGCCCCACGACGGTGAACACTGAAGCTTTCTTT. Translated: CASSPTTVNTEAFF.